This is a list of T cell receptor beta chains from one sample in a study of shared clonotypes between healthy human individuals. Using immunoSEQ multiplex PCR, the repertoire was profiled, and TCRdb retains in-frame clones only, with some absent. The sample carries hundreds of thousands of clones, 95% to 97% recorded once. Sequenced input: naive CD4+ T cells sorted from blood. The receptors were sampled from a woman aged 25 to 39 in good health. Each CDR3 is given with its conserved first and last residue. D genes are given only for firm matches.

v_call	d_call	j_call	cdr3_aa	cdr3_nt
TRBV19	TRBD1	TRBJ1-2	CASSPQGQGSGYTF	TGTGCCAGTAGTCCCCAAGGACAGGGAAGCGGCTACACCTTC
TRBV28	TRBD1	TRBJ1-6	CASRQQGAGEVSPLHF	TGTGCCAGCAGGCAACAGGGGGCCGGAGAGGTTTCACCCCTCCACTTT
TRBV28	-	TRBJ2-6	CASSPTLGGAGPSSGANVLTF	TGTGCCAGCAGTCCTACGTTAGGGGGGGCGGGACCCAGCTCTGGGGCCAACGTCCTGACTTTC
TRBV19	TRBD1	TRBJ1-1	CASRDRVTTEAFF	TGTGCCAGTAGGGACAGGGTTACCACTGAAGCTTTCTTT
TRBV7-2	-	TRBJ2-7	CASSFGLNEQYF	TGTGCCAGCAGCTTTGGACTAAACGAGCAGTACTTC
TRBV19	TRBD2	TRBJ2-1	CASSDSGRGYNEQFF	TGTGCCAGTAGTGATAGCGGGAGAGGCTACAATGAGCAGTTCTTC
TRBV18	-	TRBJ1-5	CASSVQTGNQPQHF	TGTGCCAGCTCAGTACAAACGGGGAATCAGCCCCAGCATTTT
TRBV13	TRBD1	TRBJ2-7	CASSTYRTGGYEQYF	TGTGCCAGCAGCACGTATAGGACAGGGGGCTACGAGCAGTACTTC
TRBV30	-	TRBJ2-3	CAWSRRGPDTQYF	TGTGCCTGGAGTAGGAGGGGGCCAGATACGCAGTATTTT
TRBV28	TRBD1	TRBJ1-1	CASSLNRGGTEAFF	TGTGCCAGCAGTTTGAACAGGGGCGGAACTGAAGCTTTCTTT
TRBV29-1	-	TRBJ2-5	CSAAQPNQETQYF	TGCAGCGCGGCCCAGCCAAATCAAGAGACCCAGTACTTC